This T cell receptor beta chain was sequenced for a study of T cell changes during pregnancy in multiple sclerosis. Assay used: immunoSEQ multiplex PCR; TCRdb lists only in-frame clones, some missing. The sample includes tens of thousands of clones, about nine tenths of them seen just once. The source was peripheral blood, collected in the third trimester of pregnancy. The receptor was derived from a female donor with multiple sclerosis, enrolled in a pregnancy study.

The chain's CDR3 is CASRLASTDTQYF. CDR3 nucleotide sequence: TGTGCCAGCAGGTTAGCGAGCACAGATACGCAGTATTTT. V usage is TRBV7-3 and J usage is TRBJ2-3, with D tentatively TRBD2 (5 bases). The germline V gene has CDR1 SGHTA and CDR2 FQGTGA. This CDR3 is 13 amino acids long. Trimming left V 6 bases short and J 0 bases short, with 7 bases between.